This T cell receptor (beta chain) was sequenced during a study of human T cells and chemical hapten exposure. The overall study: Researchers reported sensitizing a roughly 2 cm by roughly 2 cm upper inner arm skin site with 2% DPC. Patients were mainly female, each with alopecia areata, totalis or universalis. Findings of the study overall: Against controls, expanded TCRs gave rise to significantly more large CDR3 similarity clusters.

Time point indicated: patch test 1, 2 weeks after DPC sensitization. The treatment: therapeutic diphenylcyclopropenone sensitization with weekly scalp DPC. Alopecia patients between 18 and 70 years old and suitable for DPC were used as donors. Each CDR3 protein is one row after TCRdb ran MiXCR on the RACE reads. The sample records under 200,000 distinct CDR3 sequences, approximately 14% being singletons. This clonotype was recorded a few times. Its antigen is not identified. This material consisted of whole blood, taken in connection with sensitization to the hapten diphenylcyclopropenone (DPC). This TCR was sampled from a woman aged 30 to 39 with alopecia areata. Some clones in this sample may be carry-over from other donors' samples.

CDR3 amino acids: CSATTTGRGYNEQFF. CDR3 nucleotides: TGCAGCGCCACCACCACAGGGAGGGGTTACAATGAGCAGTTCTTC. The chain employs TRBV29-1 and TRBJ2-1, with a weak D call TRBD2 (7 bases). The germline CDR1 and CDR2 sequences are SQVTM and ANQGSEA. The V and J ends lost 7 bases and 4 bases respectively, with 20 bases between them. This CDR3 has 15 amino acids.